Below, 26 T cell receptor beta chains from the same sample are listed, as sequenced in a study of shared clonotypes between healthy human individuals. Data came from immunoSEQ multiplex PCR; TCRdb stores just in-frame clones and leaves some out. The sample consists of around 2.1 million clones, approximately 94% of them appearing once. Sequences were obtained from naive CD4+ T cells sorted from blood. Subset of the sample: CD45RA+ positively selected. Receptors were obtained from a man younger than 30 in good health.

Comments on this clone: One end of the junction does not line up with germline, which may come from a read error. CDR3 nucleotides: TGTGCCGGCTCACCGGGGGTGAGGCGGGAGAACACCGGGGAGCTGTTTTTT. Encoded protein: CAGSPGVRRENTGELFF. This chain joins TRBV18 and TRBJ2-2; weak D call: TRBD2 (6 bases). This CDR3 has 17 residues. Germline V gene sequence: CDR1 KGHSH, CDR2 LQKENI.

As concerns this clone: Other DNA sequences in this specimen translate into the identical CDR3. This chain connects TRBV18 to TRBJ1-1, with D unclear. This CDR3 contains 11 residues. The germline V and J ends were trimmed by 3 bases and 4 bases, with 3 bases remaining between them. Germline values: CDR1 KGHSH, CDR2 LQKENI. CDR3 loop: CASSPGTEAFF. As DNA, the CDR3 is TGTGCCAGCTCACCTGGCACTGAAGCTTTCTTT. The whole variable domain, remainder taken from reference TRBV18 and TRBJ1-1, is NAGVMQNPRHLVRRRGQEARLRCSPMKGHSHVYWYRQLPEEGLKFMVYLQKENIIDESGMPKERFSAEFPKEGPSILRIQQVVRGDSAAYFCASSPGTEAFFGQGTRLTVV.

The chain employs TRBV27 and TRBJ1-2; 8 positions match TRBD1. In germline, CDR1 is MNHEY, CDR2 SMNVEV (reference sequence). The CDR3 is made up of 13 amino acids. With V trimmed by 6 bases and J by 4 bases, 4 bases remained unmatched. CDR3 bases: TGTGCCAGCAGGGCTACAGGGGGCTATGGCTACACCTTC. It specifies CASRATGGYGYTF.

The chain carries TRBV21-1 and TRBJ2-7; TRBD1, the D gene given by the table, was not confirmed from the DNA. TRBV21-1 is termed a pseudogene. The CDR3 spans 15 residues. In DNA form, the CDR3 reads TGTGCCAGCAGCACCTCAGGGAACTTAACCTACGAGCAGTACTTC. Translation: CASSTSGNLTYEQYF.

The chain employs TRBV7-9 and TRBJ2-3; TRBD2 matches at 7 bases. The V gene's germline CDR1 is SEHNR and CDR2 FQNEAQ (reference sequence). This CDR3 is 15 amino acids long. With V trimmed by 2 bases and J by 6 bases, 8 bases remained unmatched. The DNA for the CDR3 is TGTGCCAGCAGCTTACGGGGGGTGGCCCCGGATACGCAGTATTTT. Its translation: CASSLRGVAPDTQYF.

The J gene is TRBJ1-1, the V gene TRBV27; D is undetermined. The CDR3 consists of 16 residues. Per the germline V gene, CDR1 is MNHEY and CDR2 is SMNVEV (reference sequence). The V end was cut by 1 base, the J end by 11 bases, with 23 bases between. CDR3: CASSLYVGPGSWKAFF. The CDR3 bases are TGTGCCAGCAGTTTATATGTTGGGCCCGGGTCATGGAAGGCTTTCTTT.

In this sample, this clone turned up once. The V gene is TRBV28, the J gene TRBJ2-1; D not resolved. Between the trimmed V and J ends, which lost 0 bases and 5 bases, there was a span of 2 bases. CDR3 length: 12 amino acids. The germline V gene has CDR1 MDHEN and CDR2 SYDVKM. The CDR3 DNA reads TGTGCCAGCAGTTTATGGGACAATGAGCAGTTCTTC. Translation gives CASSLWDNEQFF.

For this clone: Different DNA sequences within this sample yield the same CDR3. The J gene is TRBJ2-7, the V gene TRBV9; D ambiguous. V gave up 0 bases and J gave up 3 bases, with 10 bases separating them. This CDR3 has 14 amino acids. Germline CDR1 is SGDLS and CDR2 is YYNGEE. CDR3 in DNA: TGTGCCAGCAGCGTAGATTCGGGCGGCTACGAGCAGTACTTC. It is translated as CASSVDSGGYEQYF. Drawing the rest from reference TRBV9 and TRBJ2-7, the complete variable domain is DSGVTQTPKHLITATGQRVTLRCSPRSGDLSVYWYQQSLDQGLQFLIQYYNGEERAKGNILERFSAQQFPDLHSELNLSSLELGDSALYFCASSVDSGGYEQYFGPGTRLTVT.

Note on this clone: In the same sample, other DNA sequences code for this CDR3. The chain carries TRBV10-3 and TRBJ1-2; a weak D match, TRBD1 (5 bases). The V gene's germline CDR1 is ENHRY and CDR2 SYGVKD. This CDR3 is 13 amino acids long. The V end was cut by 0 bases, the J end by 3 bases, with 5 bases between. The chain's CDR3 is CAISESRDYGYTF. CDR3 nucleotides: TGTGCCATCAGTGAGTCCAGGGACTATGGCTACACCTTC.

The V call is TRBV6-6, the J call TRBJ1-1, with a weak D call TRBD1 (6 bases). V lost 6 bases and J 7 bases, leaving 18 bases between the germline ends. The CDR3 is made up of 14 amino acids. Germline V gene data show CDR1 as MNHNY and CDR2 as SVGAGI (reference sequence). The CDR3 DNA reads TGTGCCAGCAGCTCCTTAGGGGGGGATCTTGAAGCTTTCTTT. The encoded protein is CASSSLGGDLEAFF.

The gene calls are TRBV4-3 and TRBJ1-3; TRBD1 aligns across 8 bases. V shed 3 bases, J shed 0 bases, and the junction held 10 bases outside the gene matches. The V gene's germline CDR1 is LGHNA and CDR2 YSLEER. CDR3 length: 18 amino acids. The CDR3 bases are TGCGCCAGCAGCCATGCGGACAGGGACATCCTCTCTGGAAACACCATATATTTT. It encodes CASSHADRDILSGNTIYF.

The V call is TRBV29-1, the J call TRBJ1-2; D is uncertain. V shed 4 bases and J shed 8 bases, with 14 bases lying between them. Germline CDR1 SQVTM, CDR2 ANQGSEA. The CDR3 has 12 amino acids. The CDR3 reads CSVGRGSEGYTF. Here the CDR3 DNA reads TGCAGCGTTGGTCGGGGATCGGAAGGCTACACCTTC. The full variable domain, with the rest looked up from reference TRBV29-1 and TRBJ1-2, is SAVISQKPSRDICQRGTSLTIQCQVDSQVTMMFWYRQQPGQSLTLIATANQGSEATYESGFVIDKFPISRPNLTFSTLTVSNMSPEDSSIYLCSVGRGSEGYTFGSGTRLTVV.

The chain recombines TRBV6-1 with TRBJ1-1; the D gene is possibly TRBD1 (5 bases). Germline loops: CDR1 MNHNS, CDR2 SASEGT. This CDR3 spans 15 amino acids. V was clipped by 5 bases and J by 4 bases, with 17 bases between them. CDR3 residues: CASSPRDLGGTEAFF. The DNA of the CDR3 is TGTGCCAGCAGTCCACGGGACCTGGGCGGCACTGAAGCTTTCTTT.

The chain is built from TRBV28 and TRBJ1-5; maybe TRBD1 (6 bases). Per germline, CDR1 MDHEN and CDR2 SYDVKM. V dropped 6 bases and J dropped 9 bases, with 18 bases sitting between them. The CDR3 totals 14 residues. CDR3 residues: CASSPRQALGPQHF. CDR3 in DNA: TGTGCCAGCAGCCCTAGACAGGCCCTAGGGCCCCAGCATTTT.

Of note for this clone: This specimen includes other DNA sequences encoding the same CDR3. The chain has TRBV5-1 and TRBJ2-6; D may be TRBD1 (5 bases). V was cut by 4 bases and J by 2 bases, with 10 bases left in between. The CDR3 length is 15 residues. Germline V gives CDR1 SGHRS, CDR2 YFSETQ. The CDR3 spells CASSLEGAGANVLTF. CDR3 DNA: TGCGCCAGCAGCCTTGAAGGGGCTGGGGCCAACGTCCTGACTTTC.

The chain is built from TRBV5-4 and TRBJ2-7, with 7 positions matching TRBD2. The germline V gene has CDR1 SGHNT and CDR2 YYREEE (reference sequence). V was clipped by 2 bases and J by 2 bases; unmatched bases: 4. This CDR3 region has 14 residues. As DNA, the CDR3 is TGTGCCAGCAGCTTCGGGACTACCACCTACGAGCAGTACTTC. It specifies CASSFGTTTYEQYF.

This clone is a singleton in its sample. V and J are TRBV19 and TRBJ2-3; 11 positions match TRBD1. Germline loops: CDR1 LNHDA, CDR2 SQIVND (reference sequence). There are 16 residues in the CDR3. J lost 1 base, V lost 1 base, and 1 base had no gene match. CDR3 nucleotide sequence: TGTGCCAGTAGTATAGGGGGACAGGGGGGCACAGATACGCAGTATTTT. Its translation is CASSIGGQGGTDTQYF.

A remark on this clone: Other DNA sequences in the sample encode the same CDR3. The rearrangement uses TRBV5-1 and TRBJ2-3, with 12 bases lining up with TRBD2. The germline V gene has CDR1 SGHRS and CDR2 YFSETQ. V trimming: 4 bases; J trimming: 4 bases; junction bases outside the gene matches: 4. The CDR3 consists of 15 residues. The CDR3 bases are TGCGCCAGCAGCCTAGCGGGAGGGCCAGCAGATACGCAGTATTTT. Translated, it gives CASSLAGGPADTQYF.

To note about this clone: The same CDR3 also results from other DNA sequences found in this sample. The gene calls are TRBV7-2 and TRBJ2-1; 8 bases are shared with TRBD1. The CDR3 has 15 amino acids. J was trimmed by 0 bases and V by 5 bases; bases with no gene match: 3. From germline, CDR1 is SGHTA and CDR2 FQGNSA. The CDR3 region is CASSPDRGSYNEQFF. CDR3 in DNA: TGTGCCAGCAGCCCAGACAGGGGCTCCTACAATGAGCAGTTCTTC.

The chain combines TRBV28 with TRBJ1-5; D may be TRBD1 (5 bases). CDR3 length: 15 amino acids. Germline CDR1 and CDR2: MDHEN and SYDVKM. The V and J ends lost 6 bases and 2 bases respectively, with 14 bases between them. This CDR3 is CASRAGGTGNQPQHF. The CDR3 coding sequence is TGTGCCAGCAGAGCCGGCGGGACGGGCAATCAGCCCCAGCATTTT. Together with reference TRBV28 and TRBJ1-5, the CDR3 gives the full variable domain: DVKVTQSSRYLVKRTGEKVFLECVQDMDHENMFWYRQDPGLGLRLIYFSYDVKMKEKGDIPEGYSVSREKKERFSLILESASTNQTSMYLCASRAGGTGNQPQHFGDGTRLSIL.

To note about this clone: The identical CDR3 is also encoded by other nucleotide sequences in the sample. The rearrangement joins TRBV10-3 to TRBJ1-6; TRBD1 might be the D (6 bases). The germline V gene encodes CDR1 ENHRY and CDR2 SYGVKD. This CDR3 spans 14 amino acids. The V gene lost 2 bases and the J gene lost 5 bases, with 7 bases spanning the gap. The CDR3 reads CAISETGNNSPLHF. The CDR3 DNA reads TGTGCCATCAGTGAGACAGGGAATAATTCACCCCTCCACTTT.

The J gene is TRBJ2-2, the V gene TRBV11-1; D is unresolved. This CDR3 contains 13 residues. Germline CDR1 SGHAT, CDR2 FQDESV (reference sequence). V was clipped by 2 bases and J by 5 bases, with 6 bases between them. The CDR3 sequence: CASSLLGTGELFF. The DNA for the CDR3 is TGTGCCAGCAGCTTATTAGGAACCGGGGAGCTGTTTTTT. Filled out from reference TRBV11-1 and TRBJ2-2, the complete variable domain reads EAEVAQSPRYKITEKSQAVAFWCDPISGHATLYWYRQILGQGPELLVQFQDESVVDDSQLPKDRFSAERLKGVDSTLKIQPAELGDSAMYLCASSLLGTGELFFGEGSRLTVL.

The count of this clone is one. One junction end does not reproduce the germline sequence, and a read error may be involved. The chain joins TRBV7-2 to TRBJ2-7; TRBD1 is a possible D gene (6 bases). The germline CDR1 and CDR2 sequences are SGHTA and FQGNSA. The CDR3 consists of 12 residues. The chain's CDR3 is CASSLEARQADF. The CDR3 DNA reads as TGTGCCAGCAGCTTAGAAGCGAGACAGGCAGACTTC.

The J gene is TRBJ1-6, the V gene TRBV27; no definite D call. CDR3 length: 12 residues. V was cut by 6 bases and J by 8 bases, with 8 bases left in between. Germline values: CDR1 MNHEY, CDR2 SMNVEV (reference sequence). The CDR3 DNA reads as TGTGCCAGCAGATCAAGTTATTCACCCCTCCACTTT. Translation gives CASRSSYSPLHF.

Written as DNA, the CDR3 is TGTGCCATCAGTGAGATAGCGGGAGGAAACACCGGGGAGCTGTTTTTT. This gives the protein CAISEIAGGNTGELFF. V is TRBV10-3 and J is TRBJ2-2, with TRBD2 matching over 10 bases. From germline, CDR1 is ENHRY and CDR2 SYGVKD. V shed 2 bases and J 2 bases; nucleotides not matched to a gene: 2. The CDR3 covers 16 residues.

The chain joins TRBV5-1 to TRBJ2-5; TRBD2 matches at 11 bases. Germline CDR1 SGHRS, CDR2 YFSETQ. CDR3 length: 17 residues. V was pared by 0 bases and J by 4 bases, with 8 bases of the junction left unmatched. CDR3 loop: CASSLAAASGGRETQYF. In DNA, the CDR3 is TGCGCCAGCAGCTTGGCCGCGGCTAGCGGGGGGAGAGAGACCCAGTACTTC.